Presented here are 28 T cell receptor beta chains from one specimen sequenced in a study of vaccination and CD4 T cells after COVID-19. Sequencing of DNA taken from cultured CD4+ T cells relied on the Oncomine TCR Beta short-read assay. TCRdb itself ran the PCR reads through MiXCR, one entry per CDR3 protein. The profile shows a few thousand distinct CDR3 sequences, more than 25% of them singletons. The treatment is: 10-day PBMC culture with coronavirus spike peptide pools or control peptides (ViraFEST assay). For these receptors, no antigen is known. The sequenced material came from CD4+ T cells from blood, cultured in vitro. The source of these receptors is a human donor who had recovered from COVID-19.

The gene calls are TRBV10-3 and TRBJ1-2, with D perhaps TRBD1 (6 bases). This CDR3 is built from 13 residues. Germline-derived CDR1 and CDR2 are ENHRY and SYGVKD. V dropped 4 bases and J dropped 4 bases, with 10 bases sitting between them. The CDR3 DNA follows: TGTGCCATCAGTGGTTCGGGGGCCTATGGCTACACCTTC. Translation gives CAISGSGAYGYTF.

The rearrangement joins TRBV20-1 to TRBJ1-5; TRBD1 matches at 10 bases. The V gene end was trimmed by 5 bases and the J gene end by 0 bases; junction bases not matched to a gene: 7. In germline, CDR1 is DFQATT, CDR2 SNEGSKA (reference sequence). This CDR3 has 16 amino acids. CDR3 DNA: TGCAGTGCTGTGGACAGGGGGGCTTATAGCAATCAGCCCCAGCATTTT. Translating it yields CSAVDRGAYSNQPQHF.

J is TRBJ1-6 and V is TRBV27; TRBD1 agrees at 8 bases. Trimming removed 6 bases from V and 7 bases from J; junction bases left unmatched: 2. CDR3 length equals 13 residues. Looked up from germline, CDR1 is MNHEY and CDR2 is SMNVEV (reference sequence). The CDR3 loop is CASSNRGNSPLHF. In DNA, the CDR3 is TGTGCCAGCAGCAACAGGGGGAATTCACCCCTCCACTTT.

The chain is built from TRBV7-2 and TRBJ2-7; D is unclear. This CDR3 is built from 13 residues. Germline loops: CDR1 SGHTA, CDR2 FQGNSA. Trimming pared 3 bases from V and 4 bases from J, leaving 10 bases between. In DNA, the CDR3 is TGTGCCAGCAGCTTGCCTAGTCAATACGAGCAGTACTTC. It codes for CASSLPSQYEQYF.

This clonotype has more than one count but fewer than ten. The chain has TRBV6-1 and TRBJ2-3, with D unresolved. Trimming left V 8 bases short and J 2 bases short, with 11 bases between. The CDR3 sequence is 13 residues long. The germline CDR1 and CDR2 sequences are MNHNS and SASEGT. The chain's CDR3 is CASGLGHTDTQYF. The CDR3 DNA reads as TGTGCCAGCGGCCTAGGTCACACAGATACGCAGTATTTT.

V is TRBV20-1 and J is TRBJ1-2; D is uncertain. Deletions cut 7 bases from V and 8 bases from J, with 17 bases between. The CDR3 length is 12 residues. Germline CDR1 reads DFQATT; CDR2 reads SNEGSKA (reference sequence). For the CDR3, the DNA is TGCAGTGGTTCTGGGAAGGGCATGGGCTACACCTTC. Translated: CSGSGKGMGYTF.

This clonotype showed up just a few times. The V call is TRBV10-3, the J call TRBJ2-3, with 8 bases identical to TRBD2. V shed 5 bases and J 0 bases; nucleotides not matched to a gene: 4. Germline CDR1 reads ENHRY; CDR2 reads SYGVKD. The CDR3 sequence is 15 residues long. CDR3: CAISSRTSSTDTQYF. CDR3 DNA sequence: TGTGCCATCAGTTCTCGGACTAGCAGCACAGATACGCAGTATTTT.

This sequence joins TRBV12-3 or TRBV12-4 and TRBJ1-3, with a weak D call TRBD1 (6 bases). V was cut by 7 bases and J by 2 bases, with 18 bases left in between. The CDR3 consists of 16 residues. The CDR3 DNA reads TGTGCCAGCACCCGGGAGGCAGGGGCGGCTGGAAACACCATATATTTT. It specifies CASTREAGAAGNTIYF.

By share, this clonotype ranks as hyperexpanded (1% or more). The CDR3 DNA follows: TGTGCCAGCAGCTTGCCCATGGAACCTCTCGAAGGAGACACTGAAGCTTTCTTT. Its translation is CASSLPMEPLEGDTEAFF. J is TRBJ1-1 and V is TRBV11-3; the D is unclear. The germline CDR1 and CDR2 sequences are SGHNT and YENEEA. V lost 3 bases and J 3 bases, leaving 23 bases between the germline ends. This CDR3 region has 18 residues.

This clonotype was detected a few times. The CDR3 spells CASSLRIYYEQYF. The CDR3 DNA follows: TGTGCCAGCAGTTTGCGCATCTACTACGAGCAGTACTTC. V usage is TRBV12-3 or TRBV12-4 and J usage is TRBJ2-7; D gene uncertain. V was shortened by 3 bases and J by 3 bases, with 9 bases between the two germline ends. The CDR3 covers 13 residues.

The rearrangement links TRBV2 to TRBJ2-2; 9 bases agree with TRBD1. CDR3 size: 16 residues. After removal of 5 bases from V and 1 base from J, the junction contained 5 bases not matched to a gene. Germline CDR1 and CDR2: SNHLY and FYNNEI. The CDR3 loop is CASSIQGAKNTGELFF. As DNA, the CDR3 is TGTGCCAGCAGTATACAGGGGGCTAAGAACACCGGGGAGCTGTTTTTT.

By frequency in the sample, this clonotype is medium-sized (0.01 to 0.1%). The V call is TRBV7-9, the J call TRBJ2-3, with D uncertain. Germline-derived CDR1 and CDR2 are SEHNR and FQNEAQ (reference sequence). This CDR3 is built from 15 residues. Trimming left V 5 bases short and J 3 bases short, with 15 bases between. The chain's CDR3 is CASSPTAAVTDTQYF. The CDR3 DNA sequence: TGTGCCAGCAGCCCAACGGCGGCGGTTACAGATACGCAGTATTTT.

This clonotype rates as large. The rearrangement links TRBV6-2 or TRBV6-3 to TRBJ1-1; 7 bases line up with TRBD1. CDR1 MNHEY and CDR2 SVGEGT come from the germline V gene. V shed 6 bases and J 6 bases; nucleotides not matched to a gene: 13. The CDR3 covers 15 residues. The CDR3 is CASSYLGGQIAEAFF. The CDR3 region has the DNA TGTGCCAGCAGCTACCTTGGGGGACAGATCGCTGAAGCTTTCTTT.

The rearrangement joins TRBV28 to TRBJ1-3; weak D call: TRBD1 (6 bases). Germline V gives CDR1 MDHEN, CDR2 SYDVKM. V gave up 6 bases and J gave up 0 bases, with 9 bases separating them. The CDR3 loop spans 14 amino acids. The CDR3 protein is CASRVDSSGNTIYF. CDR3 nucleotide sequence: TGTGCCAGCAGAGTGGACAGCTCTGGAAACACCATATATTTT.

This clonotype is medium-sized. CDR3 sequence: CAIMSAGEAFF. The DNA of the CDR3 is TGTGCCATCATGTCGGCGGGGGAAGCTTTCTTT. V and J are TRBV10-3 and TRBJ1-1; D not resolved. V was cut by 7 bases and J by 8 bases, with 11 bases left in between. CDR1 and CDR2 from the germline V gene are ENHRY and SYGVKD. CDR3 length equals 11 residues.

This clonotype is labeled medium-sized. The chain recombines TRBV12-3 or TRBV12-4 with TRBJ2-5; D perhaps matches TRBD2 (7 bases). The CDR3 runs to 13 residues. V was cut by 5 bases and J by 3 bases, with 10 bases left in between. Here the CDR3 reads CASSTGREETQYF. The CDR3 DNA reads as TGTGCCAGCAGTACAGGGAGGGAAGAGACCCAGTACTTC.

This rearrangement joins TRBV20-1 to TRBJ2-1, with TRBD2 matching over 9 bases. CDR3 length: 15 residues. Trimming cost V 4 bases and J 8 bases; bases outside gene matches: 12. CDR1 and CDR2 (germline): DFQATT, SNEGSKA (reference sequence). The chain's CDR3 is CSAMHPVRGGDEQFF. CDR3 DNA sequence: TGCAGTGCTATGCACCCTGTGCGGGGGGGAGATGAGCAGTTCTTC.

In this sample, this clonotype turned up a few times. The genes are TRBV10-3 and TRBJ1-2, with a weak D call TRBD1 (6 bases). The CDR3 length is 17 residues. Between the trimmed V and J ends, which lost 4 bases and 4 bases, there was a span of 22 bases. Germline values: CDR1 ENHRY, CDR2 SYGVKD. CDR3 bases: TGTGCCATCAGTGGGAGGACAGTGACTTCCCAGGCCTATGGCTACACCTTC. This encodes CAISGRTVTSQAYGYTF.

This chain connects TRBV7-2 to TRBJ1-3; 7 bases fit TRBD1. The CDR3 sequence is 15 residues long. The V segment lost 6 bases and the J segment 6 bases; nucleotides outside the gene matches: 11. Germline V gene lookup returns CDR1 SGHTA and CDR2 FQGNSA. CDR3 sequence: CASRHTPGGSNTIYF. DNA for the CDR3: TGTGCCAGCAGACACACCCCAGGGGGGTCAAACACCATATATTTT.

Worth noting for this clonotype: One junction end disagrees with the germline gene, perhaps due to a read error. This sequence joins TRBV6-1 and TRBJ1-1; weak D call: TRBD1 (6 bases). The CDR3 length is 13 residues. The germline gives CDR1 MNHNS, CDR2 SASEGT. For the CDR3, the DNA is TGTGCCAGCAGTAGATTTCGGGACACTGAAGCTCTCTTT. Its translation: CASSRFRDTEALF.

This clonotype was picked up a small number of times. This chain links TRBV7-9 with TRBJ1-1; no definite D call. Germline V gene lookup returns CDR1 SEHNR and CDR2 FQNEAQ (reference sequence). V was clipped by 5 bases and J by 11 bases, with 18 bases between them. This CDR3 spans 13 amino acids. CDR3 nucleotides: TGTGCCAGCAGCACGGAGGGCGGGTCCCAGGCTTTCTTT. Translating gives CASSTEGGSQAFF.

A few counts support this clonotype. The chain carries TRBV18 and TRBJ1-6, with 10 positions matching TRBD1. Germline assignment: CDR1 KGHSH and CDR2 LQKENI. This CDR3 has 14 residues. After removal of 3 bases from V and 8 bases from J, the junction contained 1 base not matched to a gene. The CDR3 loop is CASSPTGGDSPLHF. The CDR3 coding sequence is TGTGCCAGCTCACCGACAGGGGGCGATTCACCCCTCCACTTT.

This clonotype was counted a single time. The rearrangement joins TRBV2 to TRBJ2-5, with 7 bases lining up with TRBD2. Trimming removed 4 bases from V and 7 bases from J; junction bases left unmatched: 9. Per germline, CDR1 SNHLY and CDR2 FYNNEI. The CDR3 contains 14 residues. The CDR3 spells CASSVSKRGVTQYF. The CDR3 region has the DNA TGTGCCAGCAGTGTCTCTAAGCGGGGAGTGACCCAGTACTTC.

In its sample, this clonotype was seen a few times. The CDR3 DNA sequence: TGTGCCATCAGTGAGTCGAACGGGCTGGAGACCCAGTACTTC. It yields the protein CAISESNGLETQYF. V gene TRBV10-3 combines with J gene TRBJ2-5; D gene unclear. Looked up from germline, CDR1 is ENHRY and CDR2 is SYGVKD. The CDR3 sequence is 14 residues long. V gave up 0 bases and J gave up 5 bases, with 10 bases separating them.

In regard to this clonotype: A read error may produce the germline difference seen at one junction end. The CDR3 nucleotides are TGTGCTAGCAGCCTGTCAGGGACAGCCGAGCAGTACTTC. Translating gives CASSLSGTAEQYF. The chain uses TRBV7-7 and TRBJ2-7; 7 bases line up with TRBD1. The CDR3 consists of 13 residues. Germline-derived CDR1 and CDR2 are SSHAT and FNYEAQ (reference sequence).

This clonotype was found a few times. This chain's CDR3 is CAISDRGGETQYF. In DNA, the CDR3 is TGTGCCATCAGCGATCGGGGAGGGGAGACCCAGTACTTC. This chain uses TRBV10-3 with TRBJ2-5; 7 positions match TRBD2. The CDR3 has 13 amino acids. In germline, CDR1 is ENHRY, CDR2 SYGVKD. With 6 bases clipped from V and 5 bases from J, the junction kept 6 bases outside the gene matches.

This clonotype was seen a few times. The rearrangement joins TRBV7-2 to TRBJ2-7; D ambiguous. In germline, CDR1 is SGHTA, CDR2 FQGNSA. The V and J ends lost 4 bases and 2 bases respectively, with 9 bases between them. The CDR3 runs 13 residues. CDR3 coding DNA: TGTGCCAGCAGCTCCTACGGACCCTACGAGCAGTACTTC. Protein sequence: CASSSYGPYEQYF.

This clonotype was counted between two and nine times. The CDR3 DNA is TGTGCCAGCAGTCCAACACTACACCCTGAAGCTTTCTTT. Its translation is CASSPTLHPEAFF. The chain combines TRBV7-2 with TRBJ1-1, with D uncertain. The CDR3 contains 13 residues. Germline V gene lookup returns CDR1 SGHTA and CDR2 FQGNSA. V lost 6 bases, J lost 6 bases, and 14 bases lay in between.